The 32 T cell receptor beta chains reported below all come from one sample, sequenced in a study of OX40 agonist ivuxolimab in advanced cancers. Using immunoSEQ multiplex PCR, the repertoire was profiled, and TCRdb retains in-frame clones only, with some absent. The sample yields 57,000 or so clones, about 88% seen once. Sequences were derived from CD4+ or CD8+ T cells sorted from blood, sampled in a trial of the OX40 agonist ivuxolimab. All receptors derive from an adult with an advanced solid tumor such as melanoma, head and neck, liver or kidney cancer.

The gene calls are TRBV18 and TRBJ1-2; D remains ambiguous. This CDR3 spans 13 amino acids. Germline V gene data show CDR1 as KGHSH and CDR2 as LQKENI. Trimming shortened V by 0 bases and J by 7 bases, and 9 bases separated the two germline ends. Here the CDR3 reads CASSPPEVGGYTF. The CDR3 DNA sequence: TGTGCCAGCTCACCACCGGAGGTTGGTGGCTACACCTTC.

The rearrangement joins TRBV6-5 to TRBJ1-2, with 7 positions matching TRBD1. Germline-derived CDR1 and CDR2 are MNHEY and SVGAGI. CDR3 size: 15 residues. V trimming: 0 bases; J trimming: 6 bases; junction bases outside the gene matches: 7. CDR3 in amino acids: CASSYSDRTSNGYTF. The CDR3 bases are TGTGCCAGCAGTTACTCGGACAGGACGTCTAATGGCTACACCTTC.

The J gene is TRBJ2-7, the V gene TRBV15; D remains ambiguous. V was cut by 1 base and J by 5 bases, with 6 bases left in between. This CDR3 has 12 residues. CDR1 and CDR2 from the germline V gene are LNHNV and YYDKDF (reference sequence). The CDR3 region is CATSRVRDEQYF. CDR3 coding DNA: TGTGCCACCAGCAGAGTACGTGACGAGCAGTACTTC.

This clone was counted between two and nine times. The chain combines TRBV5-8 with TRBJ1-3; a weak D match, TRBD1 (5 bases). With 4 bases removed from V and 0 bases from J, the gap between germline ends came to 5 bases. The CDR3 runs to 13 residues. CDR1 is SGHTS, CDR2 YDEGEE, per germline. The CDR3: CASSRGSGNTIYF. The CDR3 nucleotides are TGTGCCAGCAGCAGGGGCTCTGGAAACACCATATATTTT. The entire variable domain, with the rest obtained from reference TRBV5-8 and TRBJ1-3, is as follows: EAGVTQSPTHLIKTRGQQATLRCSPISGHTSVYWYQQALGLGLQFLLWYDEGEERNRGNFPPRFSGRQFPNYSSELNVNALELEDSALYLCASSRGSGNTIYFGEGSWLTVV.

V gene TRBV6-5 combines with J gene TRBJ1-4, with D possibly matching TRBD1 (5 bases). The V gene's germline CDR1 is MNHEY and CDR2 SVGAGI. This CDR3 has 13 amino acids. Trimming removed 8 bases at V and 8 bases at J, with 15 bases between. The CDR3 DNA reads TGTGCCAGCGGTGGGGGGGTTGTAGAAAAACTGTTTTTT. It specifies CASGGGVVEKLFF.

The chain joins TRBV18 to TRBJ2-4; TRBD2 matches at 7 bases. J was trimmed by 8 bases and V by 6 bases; bases with no gene match: 10. There are 14 residues in the CDR3. The germline CDR1 and CDR2 sequences are KGHSH and LQKENI. DNA of the CDR3: TGTGCCAGCTCCCCGCGAGGGAGGGGAGACATTCAGTACTTC. As protein: CASSPRGRGDIQYF.

The J gene is TRBJ1-1, the V gene TRBV19; TRBD1 might be the D (5 bases). V dropped 3 bases and J dropped 1 base, with 12 bases sitting between them. Germline-derived CDR1 and CDR2 are LNHDA and SQIVND (reference sequence). CDR3 length: 15 residues. Here the CDR3 reads CASSMEGRGNTEAFF. The CDR3 DNA reads TGTGCCAGTAGTATGGAGGGGCGGGGGAACACTGAAGCTTTCTTT.

The V gene is TRBV18, the J gene TRBJ1-2; tentative D call: TRBD1 (5 bases). V was trimmed by 3 bases and J by 6 bases, leaving 17 bases between them. CDR1 KGHSH and CDR2 LQKENI come from the germline V gene. The CDR3 extends over 15 amino acids. This CDR3 reads CASSPGEGRFNGYTF. The CDR3 DNA sequence: TGTGCCAGCTCACCGGGGGAGGGTCGGTTCAATGGCTACACCTTC. Full variable domain (rest looked up from reference TRBV18 and TRBJ1-2): NAGVMQNPRHLVRRRGQEARLRCSPMKGHSHVYWYRQLPEEGLKFMVYLQKENIIDESGMPKERFSAEFPKEGPSILRIQQVVRGDSAAYFCASSPGEGRFNGYTFGSGTRLTVV.

Notes on this clone: The same CDR3 is also encoded by other DNA sequences in this sample. The chain carries TRBV5-1 and TRBJ2-5; the match to TRBD2 covers 8 bases. The CDR3 extends over 17 amino acids. Germline CDR1 SGHRS, CDR2 YFSETQ. The J segment lost 2 bases and the V segment lost 0 bases, leaving 9 bases of the junction unmatched. CDR3 in DNA: TGCGCCAGCAGCTTGGCGGGGGGGGGTGCGGTTCAAGAGACCCAGTACTTC. Amino acids: CASSLAGGGAVQETQYF.

The chain joins TRBV7-2 to TRBJ1-2, with a weak D call TRBD1 (5 bases). V was pared by 5 bases and J by 4 bases, with 17 bases between. CDR1 is SGHTA, CDR2 FQGNSA, per germline. CDR3 size: 15 residues. The DNA for the CDR3 is TGTGCCAGCAGCATCGACAGACCTGGGGGCTATGGCTACACCTTC. It codes for CASSIDRPGGYGYTF.

V and J are TRBV25-1 and TRBJ2-1; no reliable D call. This CDR3 region has 12 residues. Per the germline V gene, CDR1 is MGHDK and CDR2 is SYGVNS. V lost 5 bases and J lost 4, with 6 bases in between. CDR3 sequence reads: CASSQRYNEQFF. CDR3 DNA sequence: TGTGCCAGCAGTCAAAGGTACAATGAGCAGTTCTTC. Complete variable domain (other parts from reference TRBV25-1 and TRBJ2-1): EADIYQTPRYLVIGTGKKITLECSQTMGHDKMYWYQQDPGMELHLIHYSYGVNSTEKGDLSSESTVSRIRTEHFPLTLESARPSHTSQYLCASSQRYNEQFFGPGTRLTVL.

The chain carries TRBV27 and TRBJ1-5; 8 bases match TRBD1. The V gene end was trimmed by 0 bases and the J gene end by 1 base; junction bases not matched to a gene: 8. The CDR3 loop spans 18 amino acids. CDR1 is MNHEY and CDR2 is SMNVEV in the germline V gene (reference sequence). The CDR3 DNA follows: TGTGCCAGCAGTTTATCAAGGACAGGGATCGGCAGCAATCAGCCCCAGCATTTT. Amino acid sequence: CASSLSRTGIGSNQPQHF.

The CDR3 bases are TGTGCCAGTAGCGAGGACAGGGGGTATGGAAACACCATATATTTT. Translation: CASSEDRGYGNTIYF. The chain has TRBV19 and TRBJ1-3; 10 positions match TRBD1. V dropped 6 bases and J dropped 3; count of bases not matched to a gene: 5. CDR3 length: 15 amino acids. CDR1 is LNHDA and CDR2 is SQIVND in the germline V gene (reference sequence).

The chain recombines TRBV4-1 with TRBJ2-3; perhaps D is TRBD1 or TRBD2 (6 bases each). CDR1 and CDR2 (germline): MGHRA, YSYEKL. The V gene lost 2 bases and the J gene lost 1 base, with 13 bases spanning the gap. The CDR3 is made up of 16 amino acids. The CDR3 coding sequence is TGCGCCAGCAGCCAACAGAGGGGGGCCGGCACAGATACGCAGTATTTT. Translation gives CASSQQRGAGTDTQYF.

This rearrangement joins TRBV7-9 to TRBJ2-1; 9 bases are shared with TRBD2. Germline V gives CDR1 SEHNR, CDR2 FQNEAQ (reference sequence). The CDR3 totals 15 residues. Trimming removed 5 bases from V and 5 bases from J; junction bases left unmatched: 7. The CDR3 here is CASSGTSGPNNEQFF. The CDR3 DNA sequence: TGTGCCAGCAGCGGTACTAGCGGGCCCAACAATGAGCAGTTCTTC.

This rearrangement joins TRBV7-2 to TRBJ1-1; D is perhaps TRBD1 (5 bases). This CDR3 is 13 amino acids long. The ends were cut back, 3 bases at V and 7 bases at J, with 12 bases in the middle. The V gene's germline CDR1 is SGHTA and CDR2 FQGNSA. CDR3 nucleotide sequence: TGTGCCAGCAGCTTCGTGGCAGGGTATGAAGCTTTCTTT. Its protein product is CASSFVAGYEAFF.

The genes are TRBV5-1 and TRBJ1-6; 10 bases agree with TRBD1. The CDR3 spans 15 residues. J gave up 9 bases and V 0 bases, and 3 bases lay outside the gene matches. CDR1 SGHRS and CDR2 YFSETQ come from the germline V gene. CDR3 residues: CASSLDGQGGSPLHF. The CDR3 DNA reads as TGCGCCAGCAGCTTGGACGGACAGGGGGGTTCACCCCTCCACTTT.

The gene calls are TRBV11-2 and TRBJ2-7; 7 bases map to TRBD1. CDR1 and CDR2 from the germline V gene are SGHAT and FQNNGV. The CDR3 sequence is 14 residues long. J gave up 3 bases and V 1 base, and 3 bases lay outside the gene matches. The DNA for the CDR3 is TGTGCCAGCAGCTTAGCACAGGGGATCTACGAGCAGTACTTC. Its protein is CASSLAQGIYEQYF.

V usage is TRBV7-9 and J usage is TRBJ1-2, with no clear D. This CDR3 region has 12 residues. Per germline, CDR1 SEHNR and CDR2 FQNEAQ (reference sequence). Trimming cost V 3 bases and J 3 bases, with 5 bases left between them. In DNA, the CDR3 is TGTGCCAGCAGCTTTGGGGACTATGGCTACACCTTC. It is translated as CASSFGDYGYTF.

In its sample, this clone was seen once. The chain carries TRBV6-1 and TRBJ2-4; possibly TRBD1 or TRBD2 for D (5 bases each). CDR3 length: 14 residues. Germline V gene sequence: CDR1 MNHNS, CDR2 SASEGT. V lost 4 bases and J lost 0, with 7 bases in between. The CDR3 bases are TGTGCCAGCAGTGTGAGGGGAGCCAAAAACATTCAGTACTTC. Translated, it gives CASSVRGAKNIQYF.

The chain recombines TRBV7-9 with TRBJ1-3, with D tentatively TRBD1 (6 bases). The CDR3 is 13 residues long. V lost 4 bases, J lost 4 bases, and 8 bases lay in between. Germline values: CDR1 SEHNR, CDR2 FQNEAQ (reference sequence). The CDR3 coding sequence is TGTGCCAGCAGCTACGGACAGGGAAACACCATATATTTT. It is translated as CASSYGQGNTIYF.

The genes are TRBV5-6 and TRBJ2-5; possibly TRBD1 for D (5 bases). The CDR3 has 14 residues. V was shortened by 2 bases and J by 2 bases, with 10 bases between the two germline ends. Germline assignment: CDR1 SGHDT and CDR2 YYEEEE. In DNA form, the CDR3 reads TGTGCCAGCAGCTTAGGGGTAGATCAAGAGACCCAGTACTTC. It translates to CASSLGVDQETQYF.

The rearrangement links TRBV19 to TRBJ2-5; D remains unclear. Germline lookup yields CDR1 LNHDA and CDR2 SQIVND (reference sequence). V lost 5 bases and J 5 bases, leaving 9 bases between the germline ends. The CDR3 extends over 12 amino acids. The CDR3 sequence is CASSGFRETQYF. DNA of the CDR3: TGTGCCAGTAGTGGTTTTCGGGAGACCCAGTACTTC.

The chain joins TRBV5-1 to TRBJ2-5; D remains ambiguous. This CDR3 is 13 amino acids long. V was pared by 7 bases and J by 2 bases, with 12 bases between. Germline loops: CDR1 SGHRS, CDR2 YFSETQ. The CDR3 is CASWRGRQETQYF. Written as DNA, the CDR3 is TGCGCCAGCTGGCGTGGGCGGCAAGAGACCCAGTACTTC.

The chain links TRBV5-1 to TRBJ2-3; D gene ambiguous. V was pared by 4 bases and J by 4 bases, with 10 bases between. The CDR3 extends over 13 amino acids. From germline, CDR1 is SGHRS and CDR2 YFSETQ. CDR3 coding DNA: TGCGCCAGCAGCCATGGACGCCCAGATACGCAGTATTTT. Amino acid sequence: CASSHGRPDTQYF.

V gene TRBV5-1 combines with J gene TRBJ2-2; D is uncertain. Germline V gives CDR1 SGHRS, CDR2 YFSETQ. The CDR3 is 15 amino acids. V was shortened by 2 bases and J by 4 bases, with 12 bases between the two germline ends. The CDR3 sequence: CASSFLRASTGELFF. In nucleotides, the CDR3 is TGCGCCAGCAGCTTCCTCCGGGCGAGCACCGGGGAGCTGTTTTTT.

The chain joins TRBV15 to TRBJ2-1; D tentatively reads TRBD1 or TRBD2 (5 bases each). V gave up 8 bases and J gave up 7 bases, with 12 bases separating them. Germline-derived CDR1 and CDR2 are LNHNV and YYDKDF (reference sequence). The CDR3 has 12 residues. The CDR3: CATGDPWNEQFF. CDR3 sequence (DNA): TGTGCCACCGGGGACCCCTGGAATGAGCAGTTCTTC. Based on the CDR3 plus reference TRBV15 and TRBJ2-1, the full variable domain is DAMVIQNPRYQVTQFGKPVTLSCSQTLNHNVMYWYQQKSSQAPKLLFHYYDKDFNNEADTPDNFQSRRPNTSFCFLDIRSPGLGDTAMYLCATGDPWNEQFFGPGTRLTVL.

The chain uses TRBV11-2 and TRBJ1-1; no definite D call. Deletions cut 4 bases from V and 4 bases from J, with 10 bases between. The germline V gene encodes CDR1 SGHAT and CDR2 FQNNGV. The length of the CDR3 is 13 residues. CDR3 loop: CASSSYRGTEAFF. The DNA of the CDR3 is TGTGCCAGCAGCTCCTATCGCGGCACTGAAGCTTTCTTT.

The rearrangement links TRBV5-5 to TRBJ1-3; D gene unclear. V lost 0 bases to trimming and J lost 4 bases, with 5 bases between them. Germline CDR1 is SGHKS and CDR2 is YYEKEE (reference sequence). The CDR3 loop spans 13 amino acids. CDR3 bases: TGTGCCAGCAGCTTGGGCAGAGGAAACACCATATATTTT. It encodes CASSLGRGNTIYF.

The chain recombines TRBV7-2 with TRBJ2-2; D ambiguous. The CDR3 contains 13 residues. V was trimmed by 1 base and J by 7 bases, leaving 7 bases between them. Germline CDR1 reads SGHTA; CDR2 reads FQGNSA. The DNA of the CDR3 is TGTGCCAGCAGCTTAGTTGGGTTCGGGGAGCTGTTTTTT. Encoded protein: CASSLVGFGELFF.

The chain joins TRBV25-1 to TRBJ1-6; tentatively, D is TRBD1 (6 bases). Trimming pared 3 bases from V and 4 bases from J, leaving 19 bases between. The CDR3 consists of 18 residues. Germline V gene data show CDR1 as MGHDK and CDR2 as SYGVNS. In DNA, the CDR3 is TGTGCCAGCAGTGATAACCCCCCCCCTGGGACATATAATTCACCCCTCCACTTT. Encoded protein: CASSDNPPPGTYNSPLHF.

The chain combines TRBV4-1 with TRBJ2-5; D unresolved. The last part of the DNA fits TRBJ2-7 better; the J call may be wrong. This CDR3 has 16 residues. Germline V gene lookup returns CDR1 MGHRA and CDR2 YSYEKL. The CDR3 DNA sequence: TGCGCCAGCAGCCAAGACCCCCCAACGGCGCAGTACGAGCAGTACTTC. Amino acid sequence: CASSQDPPTAQYEQYF.